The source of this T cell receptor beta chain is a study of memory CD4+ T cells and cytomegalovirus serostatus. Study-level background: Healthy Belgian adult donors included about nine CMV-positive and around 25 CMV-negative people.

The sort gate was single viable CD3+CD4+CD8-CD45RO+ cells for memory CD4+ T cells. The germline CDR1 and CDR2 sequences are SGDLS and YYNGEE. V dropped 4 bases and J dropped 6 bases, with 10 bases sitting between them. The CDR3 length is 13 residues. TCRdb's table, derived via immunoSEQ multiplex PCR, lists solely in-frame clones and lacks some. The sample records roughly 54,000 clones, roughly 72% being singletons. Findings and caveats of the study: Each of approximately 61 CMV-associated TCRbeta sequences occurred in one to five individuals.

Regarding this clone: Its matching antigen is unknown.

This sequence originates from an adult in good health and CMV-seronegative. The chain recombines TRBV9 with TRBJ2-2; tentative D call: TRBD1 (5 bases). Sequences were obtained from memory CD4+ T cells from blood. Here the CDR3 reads CASSLRGPGELFF. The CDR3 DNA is TGTGCCAGCAGCTTAAGGGGTCCCGGGGAGCTGTTTTTT.